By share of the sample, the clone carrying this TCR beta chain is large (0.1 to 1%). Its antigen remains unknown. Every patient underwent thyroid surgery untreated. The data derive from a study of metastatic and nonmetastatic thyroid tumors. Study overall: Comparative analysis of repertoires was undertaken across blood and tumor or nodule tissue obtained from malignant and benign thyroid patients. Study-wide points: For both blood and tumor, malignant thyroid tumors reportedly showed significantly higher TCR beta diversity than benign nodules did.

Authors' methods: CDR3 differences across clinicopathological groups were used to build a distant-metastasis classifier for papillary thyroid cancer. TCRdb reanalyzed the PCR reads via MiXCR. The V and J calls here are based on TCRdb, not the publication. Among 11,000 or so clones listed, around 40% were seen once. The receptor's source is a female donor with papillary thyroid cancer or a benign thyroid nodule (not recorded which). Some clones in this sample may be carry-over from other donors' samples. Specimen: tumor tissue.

For the CDR3, the DNA is TGTGCCAGCAGACTGAGCGGGAGGAGCGACGAGCAGTACTTC. Protein product: CASRLSGRSDEQYF. This chain links TRBV6-1 with TRBJ2-7; 9 nucleotides line up with TRBD2. With 6 bases clipped from V and 5 bases from J, the junction kept 8 bases outside the gene matches. CDR1 is MNHNS and CDR2 is SASEGT in the germline V gene. The CDR3 totals 14 residues.